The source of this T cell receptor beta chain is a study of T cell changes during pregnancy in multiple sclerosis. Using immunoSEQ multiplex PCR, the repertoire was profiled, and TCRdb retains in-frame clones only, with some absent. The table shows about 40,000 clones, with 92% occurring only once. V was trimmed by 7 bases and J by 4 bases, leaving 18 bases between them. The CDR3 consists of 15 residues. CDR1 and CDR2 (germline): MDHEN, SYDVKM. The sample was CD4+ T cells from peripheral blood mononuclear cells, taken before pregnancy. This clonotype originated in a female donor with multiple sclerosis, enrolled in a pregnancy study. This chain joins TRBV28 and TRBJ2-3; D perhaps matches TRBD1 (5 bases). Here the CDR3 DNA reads TGTGCCAGCACCAAACCAAAGGGGAAGGCAGATACGCAGTATTTT. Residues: CASTKPKGKADTQYF.